This T cell receptor beta chain was recovered during a study of T cell repertoires in aging, cancer and after chemotherapy. Study as a whole: Patients with glioblastoma brain tumors were sampled before and after temozolomide-based therapy.

Study results and caveats: Loss of evenness, beyond lost richness, contributed to age-related TCR diversity decline in cancer patients. These repertoire data do not allow conclusions about immunological memory after chemotherapy.

By its share, this clonotype is medium-sized. As yet, its antigen is unknown. The CDR3 spans 13 residues. Germline V gene sequence: CDR1 LGHNA, CDR2 YNFKEQ. V gave up 4 bases and J gave up 3 bases, with 7 bases separating them. Rearranged V-D-J TRB sequences were amplified with a mixed TRB-A/B primer pool. Using its own MiXCR run on the multiplex PCR reads, TCRdb lists one record per CDR3 protein. The table has over a thousand distinct CDR3 sequences, around 21% seen once. Peripheral blood genomic DNA, not sorted cells or RNA, was the template. The source is a human donor with a solid tumor. The gene calls are TRBV4-2 and TRBJ2-1; D not resolved. The specimen was blood. The CDR3 loop is CASSLPNYNEQFF. DNA for the CDR3: TGTGCCAGCAGCCTCCCCAACTACAATGAGCAGTTCTTC.